This entry lists 5 T cell receptor beta chains sequenced from one sample in a study of identical twins. A single record per CDR3 protein comes from TCRdb applying MiXCR to the 5' RACE reads. The top ten hold under 0.35% of the sample, which has 1.5 million to 2 million distinct CDR3 sequences, around a third seen once. Sequencing was performed on cord blood. All receptors come from a newborn girl in good health.

This chain joins TRBV12-3 or TRBV12-4 and TRBJ2-3; TRBD2 aligns across 7 bases. V shed 4 bases, J shed 6 bases, and the junction held 13 bases outside the gene matches. The CDR3 extends over 16 amino acids. The CDR3 nucleotides are TGTGCCAGCAGTTCCACCAGGCTAGCGGTGGTGGATACGCAGTATTTT. As protein: CASSSTRLAVVDTQYF.

The chain employs TRBV3-1 and TRBJ2-1, with 8 positions matching TRBD2. The end of the DNA aligns better with TRBJ2-7, so the J call may be wrong. In germline, CDR1 is LGHDT, CDR2 YNNKEL (reference sequence). The CDR3 is made up of 18 amino acids. CDR3 sequence reads: CASTIGILAGSSYNEQYF. CDR3 in DNA: TGTGCCAGCACCATCGGTATATTAGCGGGGAGCTCCTACAATGAGCAGTACTTC.

In its sample, this clonotype was seen a few times. The rearrangement joins TRBV5-6 to TRBJ2-5; 7 nucleotides line up with TRBD2. Germline lookup yields CDR1 SGHDT and CDR2 YYEEEE. CDR3 length equals 14 residues. V was clipped by 2 bases and J by 3 bases; unmatched bases: 4. The CDR3 nucleotides read TGTGCCAGCAGCTTTGGGACTACCGAAGAGACCCAGTACTTC. Translating it yields CASSFGTTEETQYF. The whole variable domain, filled in from reference TRBV5-6 and TRBJ2-5, reads DAGVTQSPTHLIKTRGQQVTLRCSPKSGHDTVSWYQQALGQGPQFIFQYYEEEERQRGNFPDRFSGHQFPNYSSELNVNALLLGDSALYLCASSFGTTEETQYFGPGTRLLVL.

The rearrangement uses TRBV12-3 or TRBV12-4 and TRBJ2-5; a weak D match, TRBD2 (5 bases). The tail of the sequence fits TRBJ2-7 better, so the J call may be wrong. This CDR3 contains 13 residues. The CDR3 DNA is TGTGCCAGCAGCCCCTTACTAGTTTCCGAGCAGTACTTC. It specifies CASSPLLVSEQYF.

With regard to this clonotype: A clone one base away is much larger, so this may be a read error. The rearrangement joins TRBV7-8 to TRBJ2-4; possible D gene TRBD2, 5 bases. This CDR3 is 15 amino acids long. Looked up from germline, CDR1 is SGHVS and CDR2 is FQNEAQ. The CDR3 DNA is TGTGCCAGCAGCTCCGGGCCGCTAGCCAAAAGCATTCAGTACTTC. Translation: CASSSGPLAKSIQYF.